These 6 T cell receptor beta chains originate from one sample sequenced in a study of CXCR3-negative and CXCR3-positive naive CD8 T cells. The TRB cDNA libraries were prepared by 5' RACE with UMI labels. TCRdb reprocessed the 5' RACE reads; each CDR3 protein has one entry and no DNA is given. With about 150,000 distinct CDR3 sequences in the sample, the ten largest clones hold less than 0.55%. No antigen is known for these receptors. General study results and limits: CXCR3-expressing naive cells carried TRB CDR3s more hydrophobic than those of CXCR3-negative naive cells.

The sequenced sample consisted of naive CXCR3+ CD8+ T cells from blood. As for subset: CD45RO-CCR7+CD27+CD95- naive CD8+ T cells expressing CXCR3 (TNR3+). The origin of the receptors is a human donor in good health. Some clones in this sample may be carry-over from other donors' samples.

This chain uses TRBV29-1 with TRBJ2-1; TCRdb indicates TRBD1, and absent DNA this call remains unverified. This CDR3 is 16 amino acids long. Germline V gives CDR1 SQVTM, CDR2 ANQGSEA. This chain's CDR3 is CSVPLGESNGNNEQFF.

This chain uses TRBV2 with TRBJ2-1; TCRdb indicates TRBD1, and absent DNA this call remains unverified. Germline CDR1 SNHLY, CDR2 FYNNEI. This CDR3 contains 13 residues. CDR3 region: CASMGQGYNEQFF. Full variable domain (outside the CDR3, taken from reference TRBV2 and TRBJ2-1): EPEVTQTPSHQVTQMGQEVILRCVPISNHLYFYWYRQILGQKVEFLVSFYNNEISEKSEIFDDQFSVERPDGSNFTLKIRSTKLEDSAMYFCASMGQGYNEQFFGPGTRLTVL.

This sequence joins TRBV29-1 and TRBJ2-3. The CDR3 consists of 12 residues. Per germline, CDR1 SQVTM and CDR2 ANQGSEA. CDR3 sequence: CSVGVTTDTQYF.

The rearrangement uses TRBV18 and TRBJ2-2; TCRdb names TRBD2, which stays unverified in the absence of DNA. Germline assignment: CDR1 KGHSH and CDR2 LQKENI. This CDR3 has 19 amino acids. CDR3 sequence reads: CASSPSGDWSATNTGELFF.

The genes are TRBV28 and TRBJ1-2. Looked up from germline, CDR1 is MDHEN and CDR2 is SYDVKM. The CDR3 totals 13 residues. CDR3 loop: CASRGVEGYGYTF.

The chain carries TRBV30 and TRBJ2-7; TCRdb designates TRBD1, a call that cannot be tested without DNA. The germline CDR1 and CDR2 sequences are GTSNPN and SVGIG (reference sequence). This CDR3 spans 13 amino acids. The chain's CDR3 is CAWSDGQAYEQYF.